Each of the 30 T cell receptor beta chains below was sequenced from the same sample in a study of OX40 agonist ivuxolimab in advanced cancers. This table comes from immunoSEQ multiplex PCR, and its TCRdb copy is limited to in-frame clones, with some not included. Among approximately 87,000 clones listed, approximately 89% were seen once. The sample here was CD4+ or CD8+ T cells sorted from blood, taken in a trial of the OX40 agonist ivuxolimab. The receptors derive from an adult with an advanced solid tumor such as melanoma, head and neck, liver or kidney cancer.

This clone appeared a few times. Other nucleotide sequences from this sample produce the same CDR3. This chain links TRBV29-1 with TRBJ1-1, with D unclear. Germline V gene data show CDR1 as SQVTM and CDR2 as ANQGSEA. The length of the CDR3 is 11 residues. Trimming shortened V by 3 bases and J by 2 bases, and 4 bases separated the two germline ends. CDR3 amino acids: CSVDRNTEAFF. The DNA for the CDR3 is TGCAGCGTTGACAGAAACACTGAAGCTTTCTTT.

DNA for the CDR3: TGTGCCAGCAGCTGGGGGGAGACCCAGTACTTC. Protein: CASSWGETQYF. The chain combines TRBV11-2 with TRBJ2-5, with D perhaps assigned TRBD1 or TRBD2 (5 bases each). This CDR3 is built from 11 residues. Germline CDR1 and CDR2: SGHAT and FQNNGV. V dropped 4 bases and J dropped 5 bases, with 5 bases sitting between them.

The chain links TRBV19 to TRBJ2-1; D ambiguous. Deletions cut 3 bases from V and 8 bases from J, with 11 bases between. The CDR3 is made up of 13 amino acids. Per germline, CDR1 LNHDA and CDR2 SQIVND (reference sequence). CDR3 nucleotides: TGTGCCAGTAGTATTCAAGGGCCCCATGAGCAGTTCTTC. Its protein product is CASSIQGPHEQFF.

The rearrangement uses TRBV7-3 and TRBJ2-2; TRBD2 matches 11 bases. The V gene's germline CDR1 is SGHTA and CDR2 FQGTGA. Trimming at V came to 2 bases and at J to 7 bases, leaving 15 bases not matched to a gene. The CDR3 spans 19 residues. The CDR3 DNA sequence: TGTGCCAGCAGCTTACAAAGGGGATTAGCGGGAGGGCCCGGCGGGGAGCTGTTTTTT. Translating gives CASSLQRGLAGGPGGELFF.

This chain's CDR3 is CASMLREHTDTQYF. CDR3 DNA: TGTGCCAGTATGCTAAGGGAACACACAGATACGCAGTATTTT. The chain uses TRBV19 and TRBJ2-3; D is undetermined. The CDR3 totals 14 residues. V gave up 7 bases and J gave up 2 bases, with 13 bases separating them. Germline CDR1 and CDR2: LNHDA and SQIVND (reference sequence).

The chain uses TRBV4-2 and TRBJ1-5; unclear D gene. Germline-derived CDR1 and CDR2 are LGHNA and YNFKEQ. This CDR3 has 16 residues. The ends were cut back, 0 bases at V and 0 bases at J, with 9 bases in the middle. CDR3 coding DNA: TGTGCCAGCAGCCAAGATACTCCAAATAGCAATCAGCCCCAGCATTTT. Residues: CASSQDTPNSNQPQHF.

The gene calls are TRBV9 and TRBJ1-4; D gene unclear. This CDR3 has 15 residues. CDR1 is SGDLS and CDR2 is YYNGEE in the germline V gene. The ends were cut back, 0 bases at V and 8 bases at J, with 14 bases in the middle. The CDR3 here is CASSVVGRTGEKLFF. DNA for the CDR3: TGTGCCAGCAGCGTAGTCGGCAGGACGGGAGAAAAACTGTTTTTT.

V and J are TRBV7-2 and TRBJ1-2; D uncertain. From germline, CDR1 is SGHTA and CDR2 FQGNSA. The CDR3 contains 13 residues. The V end was cut by 2 bases, the J end by 8 bases, with 12 bases between. CDR3 sequence: CASSLWTGVGYTF. For the CDR3, the DNA is TGTGCCAGCAGCTTATGGACTGGGGTCGGCTACACCTTC.

This clone appeared a single time. The chain employs TRBV7-6 and TRBJ1-3, with D maybe TRBD1 (5 bases). The CDR3 is made up of 15 amino acids. The germline V gene has CDR1 SGHVS and CDR2 FNYEAQ. V shed 1 base and J shed 1 base, with 8 bases lying between them. This CDR3 reads CASSLGPGSGNTIYF. CDR3 DNA sequence: TGTGCCAGCAGCTTAGGTCCAGGGTCTGGAAACACCATATATTTT.

The chain carries TRBV5-6 and TRBJ2-4; maybe TRBD1 (6 bases). The CDR3 runs to 16 residues. The V end lost 1 base, the J end lost 1 base, and 12 bases lay between the germline ends. Looked up from germline, CDR1 is SGHDT and CDR2 is YYEEEE. The CDR3 nucleotides read TGTGCCAGCAGCTTGTCACCAACAGGGGCCAAAAACATTCAGTACTTC. This sequence encodes CASSLSPTGAKNIQYF.

The CDR3 DNA reads as TGCGCCAGCAGCCAAGTTCCAGGGGTTTCAGAGACCCAGTACTTC. Translating it yields CASSQVPGVSETQYF. The chain couples TRBV4-3 to TRBJ2-5, with D perhaps matching TRBD1 (6 bases). CDR1 and CDR2 from the germline V gene are LGHNA and YSLEER. Trimming removed 1 base from V and 4 bases from J, with 13 bases in between. This CDR3 spans 15 amino acids.

This chain uses TRBV9 with TRBJ2-5; a possible D gene is TRBD2 (7 bases). The V and J ends lost 0 bases and 5 bases respectively, with 14 bases between them. CDR1 is SGDLS and CDR2 is YYNGEE in the germline V gene. The CDR3 is 15 amino acids. CDR3 nucleotides: TGTGCCAGCAGCGTAGCTGGGGGGGCGTGGGAGACCCAGTACTTC. Protein sequence: CASSVAGGAWETQYF.

The chain couples TRBV10-3 to TRBJ2-3; a possible D gene is TRBD2 (5 bases). V lost 0 bases and J 0 bases, leaving 10 bases between the germline ends. Per the germline V gene, CDR1 is ENHRY and CDR2 is SYGVKD. The CDR3 consists of 16 residues. As DNA, the CDR3 is TGTGCCATCAGTGAGTCGGATAGGAGGAGCACAGATACGCAGTATTTT. The encoded protein is CAISESDRRSTDTQYF.

The chain carries TRBV5-1 and TRBJ2-5; 10 nucleotides match TRBD2. V was pared by 4 bases and J by 3 bases, with 6 bases of the junction left unmatched. CDR1 is SGHRS and CDR2 is YFSETQ in the germline V gene. The CDR3 extends over 15 amino acids. CDR3 protein: CASSHLSGREETQYF. CDR3 nucleotide sequence: TGCGCCAGCAGCCACCTGAGCGGGAGGGAAGAGACCCAGTACTTC.

The V gene is TRBV5-1, the J gene TRBJ2-7; 9 bases fit TRBD2. The CDR3 length is 15 residues. Looked up from germline, CDR1 is SGHRS and CDR2 is YFSETQ. The J segment lost 3 bases and the V segment lost 1 base, leaving 5 bases of the junction unmatched. This CDR3 is CASSLRTSGFYEQYF. In DNA, the CDR3 is TGCGCCAGCAGCTTGCGTACTAGCGGGTTCTACGAGCAGTACTTC.

This chain joins TRBV6-6 and TRBJ2-3; 13 bases line up with TRBD2. J gave up 7 bases and V 7 bases, and 8 bases lay outside the gene matches. Per the germline V gene, CDR1 is MNHNY and CDR2 is SVGAGI (reference sequence). CDR3 length: 15 amino acids. The CDR3 DNA reads as TGTGCCAGCACCTCCGGACTAGCGGGAGCCAATACGCAGTATTTT. This codes for CASTSGLAGANTQYF.

This clone showed up just once. J is TRBJ2-5 and V is TRBV28, with D tentatively TRBD2 (6 bases). V lost 2 bases and J 11 bases, leaving 24 bases between the germline ends. CDR3 length equals 16 residues. The germline V gene encodes CDR1 MDHEN and CDR2 SYDVKM. This CDR3 is CASSLLSLGLSQEQYF. In nucleotides, the CDR3 is TGTGCCAGCAGTTTACTTTCCCTGGGACTTAGTCAGGAGCAGTACTTC.

V gene TRBV29-1 combines with J gene TRBJ2-7, with D perhaps matching TRBD1 or TRBD2 (5 bases each). In germline, CDR1 is SQVTM, CDR2 ANQGSEA. Trimming cost V 0 bases and J 3 bases, with 15 bases left between them. The CDR3 loop spans 15 amino acids. CDR3 coding DNA: TGCAGCGTTGAAGATGACGACAGACTAAGCTACGAGCAGTACTTC. Protein product: CSVEDDDRLSYEQYF.

The chain carries TRBV9 and TRBJ2-1; 7 bases match TRBD2. With 0 bases clipped from V and 0 bases from J, the junction kept 6 bases outside the gene matches. There are 17 residues in the CDR3. Germline V lookup: CDR1 SGDLS, CDR2 YYNGEE. The CDR3 loop is CASSVARGVSSYNEQFF. The DNA for the CDR3 is TGTGCCAGCAGCGTAGCTCGGGGGGTGAGCTCCTACAATGAGCAGTTCTTC.

The chain employs TRBV21-1 and TRBJ2-7; the D segment call TRBD2 is taken from the table without a DNA check. TRBV21-1 is termed a pseudogene. The CDR3 spans 19 residues. The CDR3 coding sequence is TGTGCCAGCAGCAAAGTTCCTAGCGGGCTATCCAGGAGCTCCTACGAGCAGTACTTC. This codes for CASSKVPSGLSRSSYEQYF.

V usage is TRBV29-1 and J usage is TRBJ2-4; D possibly uses TRBD1 or TRBD2 (7 bases each). V shed 6 bases and J shed 8 bases, with 17 bases lying between them. The germline V gene has CDR1 SQVTM and CDR2 ANQGSEA. The CDR3 extends over 13 amino acids. The CDR3 sequence is CSVLGAGGDIQYF. CDR3 bases: TGCAGCGTCCTGGGGGCAGGGGGGGACATTCAGTACTTC. The whole variable domain, remainder taken from reference TRBV29-1 and TRBJ2-4, is SAVISQKPSRDICQRGTSLTIQCQVDSQVTMMFWYRQQPGQSLTLIATANQGSEATYESGFVIDKFPISRPNLTFSTLTVSNMSPEDSSIYLCSVLGAGGDIQYFGAGTRLSVL.

V usage is TRBV2 and J usage is TRBJ1-1, with TRBD1 matching 11 bases. This CDR3 region has 13 residues. The V gene's germline CDR1 is SNHLY and CDR2 FYNNEI. Trimming at V came to 6 bases and at J to 4 bases, leaving 1 base not matched to a gene. CDR3 in amino acids: CASSGTGGTEAFF. As DNA, the CDR3 is TGTGCCAGCAGCGGGACAGGGGGCACTGAAGCTTTCTTT.

The chain links TRBV2 to TRBJ1-2, with unresolved D. The CDR3 runs 13 residues. The germline gives CDR1 SNHLY, CDR2 FYNNEI. The germline V and J ends were trimmed by 1 base and 5 bases, with 8 bases remaining between them. Here the CDR3 reads CASSEEREYGYTF. CDR3 DNA: TGTGCCAGCAGTGAAGAAAGGGAGTATGGCTACACCTTC.

This chain uses TRBV19 with TRBJ1-1; D gene unclear. CDR3 length: 12 residues. CDR1 is LNHDA, CDR2 SQIVND, per germline (reference sequence). The germline V and J ends were trimmed by 5 bases and 2 bases, with 6 bases remaining between them. CDR3 DNA: TGTGCCAGTAGTCGGGGAAACACTGAAGCTTTCTTT. Translating gives CASSRGNTEAFF.

The gene calls are TRBV20-1 and TRBJ2-2, with D possibly matching TRBD2 (5 bases). The CDR3 has 11 residues. V shed 6 bases and J shed 7 bases, with 9 bases lying between them. Germline V gene lookup returns CDR1 DFQATT and CDR2 SNEGSKA (reference sequence). CDR3 loop: CSAFEGGELFF. CDR3 sequence (DNA): TGCAGTGCATTCGAGGGCGGGGAGCTGTTTTTT.

The chain links TRBV27 to TRBJ2-3, with a possible D match to TRBD2 (6 bases). The CDR3 runs to 15 residues. Trimming removed 7 bases from V and 4 bases from J, with 18 bases in between. Germline CDR1 MNHEY, CDR2 SMNVEV (reference sequence). CDR3 nucleotides: TGTGCCAGCAAAGGGGCGGGACGGTCGGCAGATACGCAGTATTTT. Translated: CASKGAGRSADTQYF.

The chain uses TRBV21-1 and TRBJ2-3. TRBV21-1 is shown as a pseudogene. This CDR3 spans 12 amino acids. This CDR3 reads CASSKVTDTQYF. CDR3 nucleotides: TGTGCCAGCAGCAAAGTCACAGATACGCAGTATTTT.

CDR3: CASSIPTGGVSGNTIYF. The CDR3 region has the DNA TGTGCCAGCAGCATCCCTACTGGGGGGGTCTCTGGAAACACCATATATTTT. The chain has TRBV5-4 and TRBJ1-3; maybe TRBD1 (5 bases). CDR1 and CDR2 (germline): SGHNT, YYREEE (reference sequence). There are 17 residues in the CDR3. Trimming removed 4 bases from V and 0 bases from J, with 17 bases in between.

The V gene is TRBV7-3, the J gene TRBJ2-5; TRBD1 might be the D (6 bases). Trimming removed 4 bases at V and 1 base at J, with 16 bases between. Germline lookup yields CDR1 SGHTA and CDR2 FQGTGA. This CDR3 has 16 amino acids. The chain's CDR3 is CASSSPGTGPQETQYF. Here the CDR3 DNA reads TGTGCCAGCAGCTCCCCTGGAACAGGGCCCCAAGAGACCCAGTACTTC.

The V call is TRBV7-3, the J call TRBJ2-1; 14 nucleotides match TRBD2. The length of the CDR3 is 16 residues. In germline, CDR1 is SGHTA, CDR2 FQGTGA. Trimming took 5 bases from V and 6 from J; bases not matched to a gene: 6. CDR3 in amino acids: CASSQGLAGASNEQFF. DNA of the CDR3: TGTGCCAGCAGCCAGGGACTAGCGGGAGCATCCAATGAGCAGTTCTTC.